A selection of T cell receptor beta chains follows, all from one sample in a study of T-cell memory formation after mild COVID-19. TCRdb re-called the 5' RACE reads through MiXCR, storing one row per CDR3 protein. The table lists 180,000 or so distinct CDR3 sequences, around 10% of them singletons. The source material was PBMCs or a T cell subset sorted from them (not recorded which). These receptors were obtained from a man between 18 and 29 years old who had mild COVID-19 (a few samples of this study predate the infection). Cell type and time point are not known. The CDR3 runs from the conserved cysteine through the conserved F or W. A D gene is named only where the DNA matches it firmly. Expanded clones get a size class; other rows say once, few or many, or leave the size out.

clone_size: many
d_call: .
j_call: TRBJ1-2
v_call: TRBV2
cdr3_aa: CASSLSGVPYGYTF
cdr3_nt: TGTGCCAGCAGCTTATCGGGAGTTCCCTATGGCTACACCTTC

clone_size: .
d_call: .
j_call: TRBJ2-6
v_call: TRBV2
cdr3_aa: CASRSRDPYSGANVLTF
cdr3_nt: TGTGCCAGCAGGTCCCGGGACCCCTACTCTGGGGCCAACGTCCTGACTTTC

clone_size: few
d_call: .
j_call: TRBJ2-2
v_call: TRBV11-2
cdr3_aa: CASSSIRGPNTGELFF
cdr3_nt: TGTGCCAGCAGCTCGATCAGGGGCCCGAACACCGGGGAGCTGTTTTTT

clone_size: .
d_call: .
j_call: TRBJ2-7
v_call: TRBV7-2
cdr3_aa: CASSLVALGGVYEQYF
cdr3_nt: TGTGCCAGCAGCTTAGTCGCGTTGGGGGGCGTCTACGAGCAGTACTTC

clone_size: few
d_call: TRBD1
j_call: TRBJ2-7
v_call: TRBV18
cdr3_aa: CASSPGQGTGPREQYF
cdr3_nt: TGTGCCAGCTCACCTGGGCAGGGGACAGGCCCACGCGAGCAGTACTTC

clone_size: few
d_call: TRBD1
j_call: TRBJ1-5
v_call: TRBV12-3/TRBV12-4
cdr3_aa: CASSSTQGASNQPQHF
cdr3_nt: TGTGCCAGCAGTTCTACGCAGGGGGCGAGCAATCAGCCCCAGCATTTT

clone_size: few
d_call: TRBD1
j_call: TRBJ1-2
v_call: TRBV27
cdr3_aa: CASREIGTGNYGYTF
cdr3_nt: TGTGCCAGCAGAGAGATCGGGACAGGGAACTATGGCTACACCTTC

clone_size: .
d_call: .
j_call: TRBJ1-4
v_call: TRBV4-1
cdr3_aa: CASSLEGSYEKLFF
cdr3_nt: TGCGCCAGCAGCCTGGAGGGGTCGTATGAAAAACTGTTTTTT

clone_size: few
d_call: .
j_call: TRBJ2-3
v_call: TRBV20-1
cdr3_aa: CSARPQRGRHTDTQYF
cdr3_nt: TGCAGTGCTAGACCCCAGAGGGGGAGGCACACAGATACGCAGTATTTT

clone_size: .
d_call: .
j_call: TRBJ2-6
v_call: TRBV7-3
cdr3_aa: CASSPSTAGANVLTF
cdr3_nt: TGTGCCAGCAGCCCATCGACAGCTGGGGCCAACGTCCTGACTTTC

clone_size: few
d_call: TRBD1
j_call: TRBJ2-7
v_call: TRBV18
cdr3_aa: CASSPGTGGIYEQYF
cdr3_nt: TGTGCCAGCTCACCAGGGACAGGGGGCATCTACGAGCAGTACTTC

clone_size: few
d_call: TRBD1
j_call: TRBJ1-2
v_call: TRBV5-5
cdr3_aa: CASSWDREPNYGYTF
cdr3_nt: TGTGCCAGCAGTTGGGACAGGGAACCCAACTATGGCTACACCTTC

clone_size: .
d_call: TRBD1
j_call: TRBJ1-4
v_call: TRBV4-3
cdr3_aa: CASSRRSGTGPEKLFF
cdr3_nt: TGCGCCAGCAGCCGGAGGTCCGGGACAGGGCCTGAAAAACTGTTTTTT

clone_size: few
d_call: .
j_call: TRBJ1-5
v_call: TRBV20-1
cdr3_aa: CSAREEGQPQHF
cdr3_nt: TGCAGTGCCAGGGAGGAAGGCCAGCCCCAGCATTTT

clone_size: .
d_call: .
j_call: TRBJ1-1
v_call: TRBV15
cdr3_aa: CATSRVEGWTEAFF
cdr3_nt: TGTGCCACCAGCAGAGTTGAGGGGTGGACTGAAGCTTTCTTT

clone_size: .
d_call: .
j_call: TRBJ1-6
v_call: TRBV30
cdr3_aa: CATPRAGSYNSPLHF
cdr3_nt: TGTGCCACCCCCAGAGCAGGGTCATATAATTCACCCCTCCACTTT

clone_size: .
d_call: TRBD1
j_call: TRBJ2-2
v_call: TRBV6-2/TRBV6-3
cdr3_aa: CASKAGTDITGELFF
cdr3_nt: TGTGCCAGCAAGGCCGGGACAGACATCACCGGGGAGCTGTTTTTT

clone_size: few
d_call: .
j_call: TRBJ2-3
v_call: TRBV5-1
cdr3_aa: CASSLEGEQGSTQYF
cdr3_nt: TGCGCCAGCAGCTTGGAAGGGGAGCAGGGTAGCACGCAGTATTTT

clone_size: .
d_call: .
j_call: TRBJ1-2
v_call: TRBV4-1
cdr3_aa: CASSQVGSANYGYTF
cdr3_nt: TGCGCCAGCAGCCAAGTGGGCTCAGCTAACTATGGCTACACCTTC

clone_size: .
d_call: .
j_call: TRBJ1-5
v_call: TRBV6-6
cdr3_aa: CASSVQGWPQHF
cdr3_nt: TGTGCCAGCAGCGTACAAGGGTGGCCCCAGCATTTT

clone_size: few
d_call: .
j_call: TRBJ1-5
v_call: TRBV5-1
cdr3_aa: CASSLGTVNQPQHF
cdr3_nt: TGCGCCAGCAGCTTGGGCACAGTTAATCAGCCCCAGCATTTT

clone_size: .
d_call: .
j_call: TRBJ2-1
v_call: TRBV7-2
cdr3_aa: CASNFYNEQFF
cdr3_nt: TGTGCCAGCAACTTCTACAATGAGCAGTTCTTC

clone_size: few
d_call: TRBD1
j_call: TRBJ2-7
v_call: TRBV11-1
cdr3_aa: CASSLDRVGYEQYF
cdr3_nt: TGTGCCAGCAGCCTGGACAGGGTAGGCTACGAGCAGTACTTC

clone_size: .
d_call: .
j_call: TRBJ1-3
v_call: TRBV12-3/TRBV12-4
cdr3_aa: CAGESKSSGNTIYF
cdr3_nt: TGTGCCGGCGAATCGAAGAGCTCTGGAAACACCATATATTTT

clone_size: few
d_call: TRBD1
j_call: TRBJ1-1
v_call: TRBV12-3/TRBV12-4
cdr3_aa: CASSLERGQGNTEAFF
cdr3_nt: TGTGCCAGCAGTTTAGAGCGGGGACAGGGTAACACTGAAGCTTTCTTT

clone_size: many
d_call: .
j_call: TRBJ1-1
v_call: TRBV5-1
cdr3_aa: CASSSGHSNTEAFF
cdr3_nt: TGCGCCAGCAGCTCTGGACACTCGAACACTGAAGCTTTCTTT

clone_size: few
d_call: .
j_call: TRBJ1-2
v_call: TRBV20-1
cdr3_aa: CIPTGPGESNYGYTF
cdr3_nt: TGCATCCCTACTGGCCCAGGGGAATCTAACTATGGCTACACCTTC

clone_size: .
d_call: .
j_call: TRBJ1-1
v_call: TRBV20-1
cdr3_aa: CSAQGSGDTEAFF
cdr3_nt: TGCAGTGCTCAAGGATCCGGGGACACTGAAGCTTTCTTT

clone_size: many
d_call: TRBD1
j_call: TRBJ2-3
v_call: TRBV6-1
cdr3_aa: CASSEASRDRGRSTDTQYF
cdr3_nt: TGTGCCAGCAGTGAAGCGTCCCGGGACAGGGGGCGAAGCACAGATACGCAGTATTTT